This T cell receptor (beta chain) emerged from a study of cytomegalovirus exposure and HLA in healthy donors. As for the study in general: Earlier results showed roughly 120 million unique TCR beta sequences derived from 150 million to 200 million T cells. Study outcomes and limitations: The study designated about 180 TCR beta chains cytomegalovirus-associated.

Concerning this clone: What it binds is not known.

J lost 3 bases, V lost 3 bases, and 13 bases had no gene match. The CDR3 runs 20 residues. Germline CDR1 WSHSY, CDR2 SAAADI. With 60 Vbeta and 13 Jbeta primers, the PCR was carried out. The table came from immunoSEQ multiplex PCR; TCRdb's copy has only in-frame clones and leaves some out. The sample consists of about 110,000 clones, 80% of them appearing once. Specimen: PBMCs. This receptor was obtained from a man aged 45 to 65 in good health and CMV-seronegative. The V and J genes are TRBV10-2 and TRBJ2-5, with 16 bases fitting TRBD2. The CDR3 nucleotides read TGCGCCAGCAGTGAATCGCCCGGGACTAGCGGGAGGGTGGCTAAAGAGACCCAGTACTTC. It is translated as CASSESPGTSGRVAKETQYF.